Following are 3 T cell receptor beta chains from one sample sequenced in a study of early T cells in non-severe SARS-CoV-2 infection. TCRdb passed the 5' RACE reads through MiXCR, listing each CDR3 protein once. The sample holds approximately 69,000 distinct CDR3 sequences, around 12% seen once. The specimen comprised whole blood, sampled at baseline. These TCRs come from an adult who was a healthcare worker with PCR-confirmed SARS-CoV-2 infection or an uninfected control (not recorded which).

This clonotype was observed many times. The rearrangement links TRBV29-1 to TRBJ2-3; D is unclear. CDR1 and CDR2 from the germline V gene are SQVTM and ANQGSEA. The ends were cut back, 7 bases at V and 0 bases at J, with 11 bases in the middle. The CDR3 contains 13 residues. The CDR3 DNA sequence: TGCAGCGCCCGGACGACTAGCACAGATACGCAGTATTTT. Its protein product is CSARTTSTDTQYF.

This clonotype was seen more than once but under ten times. V usage is TRBV7-8 and J usage is TRBJ1-1; tentatively, D is TRBD1 (6 bases). Germline assignment: CDR1 SGHVS and CDR2 FQNEAQ. This CDR3 is 15 amino acids long. Deletions cut 5 bases from V and 6 bases from J, with 19 bases between. Written as DNA, the CDR3 is TGTGCCAGCAGCCCGAGGGGGTCTCGGGTCCCTGAAGCTTTCTTT. Translation: CASSPRGSRVPEAFF.

This clonotype was counted a few times. The V and J genes are TRBV19 and TRBJ2-6; D remains ambiguous. The CDR3 has 20 residues. V dropped 5 bases and J dropped 0 bases, with 23 bases sitting between them. Germline-derived CDR1 and CDR2 are LNHDA and SQIVND (reference sequence). CDR3 in DNA: TGTGCCAGTAGTGGCCCTCGTACGACCAAGAAAAGCTCTGGGGCCAACGTCCTGACTTTC. Translated: CASSGPRTTKKSSGANVLTF.